Shown below are 10 T cell receptor beta chains from a single sample sequenced in a study of somatic mutations in cytotoxic T cells in rheumatoid arthritis. TCRdb's table, derived via immunoSEQ multiplex PCR, lists solely in-frame clones and lacks some. Of about 7,300 clones in the sample, 74% are singletons; the top ten hold roughly 15%. Sequenced sample: CD8+ T cells sorted from blood. These receptors originate from an adult with rheumatoid arthritis.

The chain couples TRBV28 to TRBJ1-2; D possibly corresponds to TRBD1 (5 bases). The CDR3 length is 17 residues. The V and J ends lost 2 bases and 7 bases respectively, with 23 bases between them. Germline CDR1 reads MDHEN; CDR2 reads SYDVKM. As DNA, the CDR3 is TGTGCCAGCAGTTTACCTACTGCGGGGGGGAAGATAGGTGGCTACACCTTC. It codes for CASSLPTAGGKIGGYTF.

V gene TRBV27 combines with J gene TRBJ2-2, with TRBD2 matching over 8 bases. Germline values: CDR1 MNHEY, CDR2 SMNVEV (reference sequence). The CDR3 is 16 amino acids. V was pared by 5 bases and J by 7 bases, with 12 bases of the junction left unmatched. This chain's CDR3 is CASSPAGGRIVGELFF. Written as DNA, the CDR3 is TGTGCCAGCAGTCCCGCCGGCGGGAGGATCGTCGGGGAGCTGTTTTTT.

The rearrangement joins TRBV9 to TRBJ2-1; TRBD2 agrees at 10 bases. The CDR3 has 16 residues. Germline values: CDR1 SGDLS, CDR2 YYNGEE. J lost 5 bases, V lost 0 bases, and 5 bases had no gene match. CDR3 DNA: TGTGCCAGCAGCGTAGGGGGAGCGGGAGGGAACAATGAGCAGTTCTTC. Translated, it gives CASSVGGAGGNNEQFF.

This clone was recorded once. This rearrangement joins TRBV12-5 to TRBJ2-1; 10 bases fit TRBD1. Germline values: CDR1 LGHNT, CDR2 FRNRAP. This CDR3 is 15 amino acids long. V was pared by 6 bases and J by 2 bases, with 4 bases of the junction left unmatched. The CDR3 is CASGPGTGAYNEQFF. In DNA form, the CDR3 reads TGTGCTAGTGGCCCCGGGACAGGGGCCTACAATGAGCAGTTCTTC.

CDR3 nucleotides: TGTGCCAGCAGCTTAGTGGTGGGAGAGACCCAGTACTTC. The encoded protein is CASSLVVGETQYF. This sequence joins TRBV11-2 and TRBJ2-5; D not certain. Trimming stripped 1 base from V and 4 bases from J, with 7 bases between. The germline gives CDR1 SGHAT, CDR2 FQNNGV. The length of the CDR3 is 13 residues.

This clone was seen once. The CDR3 region has the DNA TGTGCCAGCAGCCAAGAGGGCAGTTATAATTCACCCCTCCACTTT. Protein product: CASSQEGSYNSPLHF. V usage is TRBV4-2 and J usage is TRBJ1-6; D unresolved. Germline V gene lookup returns CDR1 LGHNA and CDR2 YNFKEQ. Trimming pared 0 bases from V and 4 bases from J, leaving 7 bases between. The CDR3 has 15 residues.

A single count supports this clone. This rearrangement joins TRBV4-1 to TRBJ2-7, with 9 bases aligning to TRBD1. The junction had 6 bases not matched to a gene; V was cut back by 1 base and J by 2 bases. The germline gives CDR1 MGHRA, CDR2 YSYEKL. The CDR3 is 16 amino acids. In nucleotides, the CDR3 is TGCGCCAGCAGCCAAGCCGGGGACAGGGCCACCTACGAGCAGTACTTC. This sequence encodes CASSQAGDRATYEQYF.

The chain employs TRBV29-1 and TRBJ2-5; 9 bases align to TRBD1. The V and J ends lost 6 bases and 4 bases, in that order; junction bases with no gene match: 9. In germline, CDR1 is SQVTM, CDR2 ANQGSEA. The CDR3 spans 14 residues. CDR3 residues: CSVRGQGIGETQYF. DNA for the CDR3: TGCAGCGTCCGCGGACAGGGGATCGGAGAGACCCAGTACTTC.

This clone was seen only a few times. The V and J genes are TRBV30 and TRBJ2-1; TRBD2 aligns across 8 bases. Germline CDR1 is GTSNPN and CDR2 is SVGIG (reference sequence). The CDR3 totals 16 residues. The ends lost 3 bases at V and 3 bases at J; junction bases unmatched: 10. Written as DNA, the CDR3 is TGTGCCTGGAGGTCTCACGGGGGGGGTTACTACAATGAGCAGTTCTTC. Its protein product is CAWRSHGGGYYNEQFF.

The genes are TRBV5-1 and TRBJ2-5; D not resolved. Germline V gene data show CDR1 as SGHRS and CDR2 as YFSETQ. Trimming cost V 3 bases and J 1 base, with 7 bases left between them. CDR3 length: 13 amino acids. CDR3 coding DNA: TGCGCCAGCAGCTCCTACACCCAAGAGACCCAGTACTTC. Its protein is CASSSYTQETQYF.